This T cell receptor beta chain was observed in a study of beta chain features in type 1 diabetes. Study-wide background: Patients did not differ from healthy donors in age, gender or cell yield.

On this clone itself: The antigen remains unidentified.

Overall study results and limits: Insertions at VDJ junctions were less frequent in type 1 diabetes patients. These patients also deleted more nucleotides at the same junctions. Healthy donors had naive, central memory and Treg TCRB repertoires that appeared less similar than those seen among patients.

The CDR3 sequence is 14 residues long. Deletions cut 5 bases from V and 5 bases from J, with 15 bases between. The V gene's germline CDR1 is SEHNR and CDR2 FQNEAQ (reference sequence). Isolated RNA was reverse transcribed in full, so expressed TCRB transcripts were sequenced. Produced via immunoSEQ multiplex PCR; TCRdb's table is partial and in-frame only. The table has about 140,000 clones, less than 10% seen once. Material: central memory CD4+ T cells from blood. The V call is TRBV7-9, the J call TRBJ1-1; D perhaps matches TRBD1 (6 bases). The TCR sequence derives from a woman in her thirties or forties in good health. The CDR3: CASSHYREKTEAFF. The CDR3 DNA sequence: TGTGCCAGCAGCCACTACAGGGAGAAAACTGAAGCTTTCTTT.